The TCR beta chain under discussion was sequenced for a study of T-cell reconstitution after alpha-beta-depleted transplantation in children. Looked up from germline, CDR1 is ENHRY and CDR2 is SYGVKD. CDR3 size: 14 residues. The ends were cut back, 4 bases at V and 3 bases at J, with 13 bases in the middle. As it was prepared, the TCRbeta library received unique molecular identifiers. TCRdb redid the calling of the PCR reads with MiXCR, one entry per CDR3 protein. The sample holds nearly 550,000 distinct CDR3 sequences; around 19% are singletons and the top ten take 3% to 3.5%. This sequence joins TRBV10-3 and TRBJ2-7, with D tentatively TRBD2 (5 bases). Source: PBMCs from the stem cell graft donor, taken from the stem cell graft. This clonotype was obtained from a human donor who donated a stem cell graft to a child with acute lymphoblastic leukemia. The CDR3 nucleotides read TGTGCCATCAGTGCGGGGTTAAAGGGCTACGAGCAGTACTTC. This codes for CAISAGLKGYEQYF.